This T cell receptor beta chain was sequenced during a study of neoadjuvant anti-PD-1 for oral cavity cancer. General observations from the study: Higher pretreatment Treg/Th17 ratios tracked higher pretreatment blood clonality.

Most PBMC samples had about 520 ng input DNA in six replicates. The protocol was immunoSEQ multiplex PCR, while the TCRdb copy is restricted to in-frame clones and leaves out a portion. This repertoire shows around 60,000 clones, roughly 84% found once; its top ten account for about 2.5%. Patients had newly diagnosed, untreated stage II-IVA oral cavity squamous cell carcinoma. These oral cavity squamous cell carcinomas were HPV-negative and locally advanced. V lost 3 bases and J lost 4, with 9 bases in between. CDR1 is GTSNPN and CDR2 is SVGIG in the germline V gene (reference sequence). The CDR3 loop spans 13 amino acids. With respect to this clone: Antigen specificity is unknown.

The sequence was collected from a person aged 35-80 years with oral cavity squamous cell carcinoma. This specimen consisted of PBMCs, obtained before nivolumab (anti-PD-1) treatment. The chain recombines TRBV30 with TRBJ2-2; D is ambiguous. DNA for the CDR3: TGTGCCTGGAGCCGTGCACCCACCGGGGAGCTGTTTTTT. Encoded protein: CAWSRAPTGELFF. Using reference TRBV30 and TRBJ2-2 for the parts outside the CDR3, the full variable domain is SQTIHQWPATLVQPVGSPLSLECTVEGTSNPNLYWYRQAAGRGLQLLFYSVGIGQISSEVPQNLSASRPQDRQFILSSKKLLLSDSGFYLCAWSRAPTGELFFGEGSRLTVL.